This T cell receptor (beta chain) is from a study of neurological immune-mediated disorders. This clonotype occurred many times. Germline values: CDR1 MRHNA, CDR2 SNTAGT. Trimming removed 8 bases at V and 0 bases at J, with 5 bases between. There are 13 residues in the CDR3. TCRdb re-called the 5' RACE reads through MiXCR, storing one row per CDR3 protein. The sample records tens of thousands of distinct CDR3 sequences, about 13% being singletons. The rearrangement joins TRBV6-4 to TRBJ2-6; no clear D gene. The sequence derives from a woman aged 55-69 years with HTLV-1-associated myelopathy (HAM/TSP). Sequencing was carried out using PBMCs. The DNA for the CDR3 is TGTGCCAGCCGCTCCTCTGGGGCCAACGTCCTGACTTTC. Amino acids: CASRSSGANVLTF.